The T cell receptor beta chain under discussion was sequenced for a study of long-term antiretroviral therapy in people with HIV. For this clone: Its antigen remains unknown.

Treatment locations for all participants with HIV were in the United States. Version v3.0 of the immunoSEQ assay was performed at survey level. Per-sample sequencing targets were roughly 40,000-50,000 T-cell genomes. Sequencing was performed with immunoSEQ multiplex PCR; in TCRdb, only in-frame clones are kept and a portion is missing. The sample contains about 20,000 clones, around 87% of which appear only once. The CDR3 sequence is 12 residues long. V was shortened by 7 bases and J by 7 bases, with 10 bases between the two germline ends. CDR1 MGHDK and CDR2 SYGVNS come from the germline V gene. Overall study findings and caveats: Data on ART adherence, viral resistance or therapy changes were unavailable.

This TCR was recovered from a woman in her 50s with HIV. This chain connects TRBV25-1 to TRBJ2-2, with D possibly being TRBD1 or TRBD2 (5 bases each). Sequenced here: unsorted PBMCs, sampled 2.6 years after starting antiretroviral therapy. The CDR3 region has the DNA TGTGCCAGCACGCAGGGACGCGGGGAGCTGTTTTTT. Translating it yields CASTQGRGELFF.